This is a list of T cell receptor beta chains from one sample in a study of blood T cell repertoires in COVID-19. The data were produced by immunoSEQ multiplex PCR, yet TCRdb's version contains in-frame clones alone and is incomplete. The data contain around 130,000 clones, about 90% of them singletons. The specimen sequenced was peripheral blood. The receptor source for this set is a woman in her fifties or sixties who had recovered from COVID-19. The CDR3 runs from the conserved cysteine through the conserved F or W. The D gene is left open where the match is weak. Not every row has a clone size; where given, it reads once, few, many or a size class.

J,D,size,V,CDR3,DNA
TRBJ1-4,NA,NA,TRBV6-6,CASSYGGASEKLFF,TGTGCCAGCAGTTACGGGGGGGCGAGTGAAAAACTGTTTTTT
TRBJ2-5,TRBD2,NA,TRBV7-8,CASSLALKDGRAWDETQYF,TGTGCCAGCAGCTTAGCGCTAAAGGACGGGAGGGCCTGGGATGAGACCCAGTACTTC
TRBJ1-1,NA,NA,TRBV19,CASTRREGNTEAFF,TGTGCCAGCACAAGGAGGGAGGGGAACACTGAAGCTTTCTTT
TRBJ1-2,NA,NA,TRBV30,CAWNWGGSGGYTF,TGTGCCTGGAATTGGGGGGGATCGGGTGGCTACACCTTC
TRBJ2-7,NA,NA,TRBV5-4,CASSSHGAGDEQYF,TGTGCCAGTTCGTCCCATGGGGCAGGGGACGAGCAGTACTTC
TRBJ1-1,TRBD1,NA,TRBV5-1,CASSYGTVRNTEAFF,TGCGCCAGCAGCTACGGGACAGTACGGAACACTGAAGCTTTCTTT
TRBJ1-4,TRBD1,NA,TRBV5-5,CASSTRDRGISNEKLFF,TGTGCCAGCAGCACGCGGGACAGAGGAATCTCTAATGAAAAACTGTTTTTT
TRBJ1-2,TRBD1,few,TRBV30,CAWDSPGTGRYGYTF,TGTGCCTGGGATAGTCCCGGGACAGGGCGTTATGGCTACACCTTC
TRBJ1-1,TRBD1,NA,TRBV6-6,CASSYQGVGTEAFF,TGTGCCAGCAGTTACCAGGGGGTGGGCACTGAAGCTTTCTTT
TRBJ1-5,NA,NA,TRBV27,CASSLVGGSQPQHF,TGTGCCAGCAGTTTAGTTGGTGGCTCCCAGCCCCAGCATTTT
TRBJ1-2,TRBD1,NA,TRBV7-2,CASSLAGNRGASGYTF,TGTGCCAGCAGCTTAGCTGGGAACAGGGGCGCCTCGGGCTACACCTTC
TRBJ2-7,NA,NA,TRBV7-9,CASSPTGDRRYF,TGTGCCAGCAGTCCAACGGGGGACCGCAGGTACTTC
TRBJ2-2,NA,NA,TRBV5-1,CASKTGTMNTGELFF,TGCGCCAGCAAAACCGGGACAATGAACACCGGGGAGCTGTTTTTT
TRBJ1-5,NA,NA,TRBV5-5,CASSLGDTYQPQHF,TGTGCCAGCAGCTTGGGGGACACCTATCAGCCCCAGCATTTT
TRBJ1-4,TRBD1,few,TRBV5-4,CASSFDRGSEKLFF,TGTGCCAGCAGTTTTGACAGGGGAAGTGAAAAACTGTTTTTT
TRBJ1-1,NA,NA,TRBV7-8,CASSPPQGGKAFF,TGTGCCAGCAGCCCCCCCCAGGGCGGCAAAGCTTTCTTT
TRBJ2-7,TRBD2,NA,TRBV3-1/TRBV3-2,CASSQDPPSGSYEQYF,TGTGCCAGCAGCCAAGATCCCCCTAGCGGGAGTTACGAGCAGTACTTC
TRBJ2-5,TRBD1,NA,TRBV2,CASRFGTGKETQYF,TGTGCCAGCAGATTTGGGACAGGGAAAGAGACCCAGTACTTC